The 22 T cell receptor beta chains below were found in one sample sequenced in a study of technical replicates of blood from a handful of donors. Some clones are missing from TCRdb's copy, which holds only in-frame ones; the method was immunoSEQ multiplex PCR. The data hold over 60,000 clones, with just over 90% observed a single time. The sequencing input was T cells isolated from PBMCs. These receptors came from a human donor in good health.

The rearrangement uses TRBV9 and TRBJ2-2; D gene uncertain. This CDR3 contains 11 residues. V lost 6 bases to trimming and J lost 4 bases, with 4 bases between them. The germline V gene has CDR1 SGDLS and CDR2 YYNGEE. CDR3 nucleotide sequence: TGTGCCAGCACCCGCACCGGGGAGCTGTTTTTT. This codes for CASTRTGELFF.

CDR3 coding DNA: TGTGCCAGCAGTTCGTCTAGCGGAATTTGGCGCGAGCAGTACTTC. As protein: CASSSSSGIWREQYF. V and J are TRBV28 and TRBJ2-7; 7 positions agree with TRBD2. In germline, CDR1 is MDHEN, CDR2 SYDVKM. With V trimmed by 4 bases and J by 6 bases, 12 bases remained unmatched. The CDR3 spans 15 residues.

The rearrangement uses TRBV5-1 and TRBJ2-3, with 10 bases lining up with TRBD2. CDR3 length equals 15 residues. Trimming cost V 4 bases and J 2 bases; bases outside gene matches: 4. Germline-derived CDR1 and CDR2 are SGHRS and YFSETQ. The CDR3 DNA follows: TGCGCCAGCAGCAATCTAGCGGGGGCCACAGATACGCAGTATTTT. It is translated as CASSNLAGATDTQYF.

CDR3 in DNA: TGTGCCAGTAGTATAGGACTAGCGGGAGAGACCCAGTACTTC. Translation: CASSIGLAGETQYF. This chain uses TRBV19 with TRBJ2-5, with 10 bases that match TRBD2. The trim removed 1 base at V and 4 bases at J, leaving 0 bases unmatched. In germline, CDR1 is LNHDA, CDR2 SQIVND (reference sequence). The CDR3 consists of 14 residues.

This chain uses TRBV6-1 with TRBJ1-2, with D perhaps matching TRBD1 (5 bases). Trimming took 0 bases from V and 12 from J, leaving 17 bases between them. The CDR3 totals 14 residues. Germline V gene lookup returns CDR1 MNHNS and CDR2 SASEGT. In DNA form, the CDR3 reads TGTGCCAGCAGTGAAGCGCTTCTGGAAGGGGCTGACACCTTC. Protein product: CASSEALLEGADTF.

The rearrangement joins TRBV6-1 to TRBJ1-5; 8 bases fit TRBD1. The CDR3 is made up of 12 amino acids. Looked up from germline, CDR1 is MNHNS and CDR2 is SASEGT. Germline trimming cut 9 bases from V and 5 bases from J; bases unmatched to any gene: 3. In DNA form, the CDR3 reads TGTGCCAGTGGACAGGGATATCAGCCCCAGCATTTT. Protein: CASGQGYQPQHF.

The rearrangement joins TRBV30 to TRBJ2-1, with no clear D. Trimming removed 2 bases from V and 12 bases from J, with 14 bases in between. Germline assignment: CDR1 GTSNPN and CDR2 SVGIG (reference sequence). CDR3 length equals 12 residues. The CDR3 sequence: CAWSPGKFGQFF. In DNA, the CDR3 is TGTGCCTGGAGTCCCGGTAAATTTGGGCAGTTCTTC.

The V call is TRBV4-1, the J call TRBJ1-5; D unclear. V lost 4 bases and J lost 0, with 10 bases in between. Germline loops: CDR1 MGHRA, CDR2 YSYEKL. The CDR3 is 15 residues long. The CDR3 reads CASSPVADSNQPQHF. CDR3 nucleotide sequence: TGCGCCAGCAGCCCGGTCGCGGATAGCAATCAGCCCCAGCATTTT.

The chain couples TRBV6-5 to TRBJ1-2; a possible D gene is TRBD1 (5 bases). Germline V gene data show CDR1 as MNHEY and CDR2 as SVGAGI. The CDR3 runs 15 residues. V shed 0 bases and J shed 6 bases, with 14 bases lying between them. The CDR3 sequence: CASSYSITTGDGYTF. In DNA, the CDR3 is TGTGCCAGCAGTTACTCGATTACCACGGGGGATGGCTACACCTTC.

The rearrangement uses TRBV6-1 and TRBJ1-6, with 7 bases that match TRBD1. The J segment lost 7 bases and the V segment lost 2 bases, leaving 8 bases of the junction unmatched. The germline CDR1 and CDR2 sequences are MNHNS and SASEGT. The CDR3 has 16 residues. The CDR3 loop reads CASSEPGQATNSPLHF. The DNA of the CDR3 is TGTGCCAGCAGTGAACCAGGACAGGCGACAAATTCACCCCTCCACTTT.

This clone has a single count. The chain carries TRBV5-1 and TRBJ2-3, with 12 bases fitting TRBD2. With V trimmed by 4 bases and J by 2 bases, 5 bases remained unmatched. Germline V lookup: CDR1 SGHRS, CDR2 YFSETQ. This CDR3 spans 16 amino acids. Here the CDR3 reads CASSTGLAGHTDTQYF. The CDR3 region has the DNA TGCGCCAGCAGCACCGGACTAGCGGGGCACACAGATACGCAGTATTTT.

The gene calls are TRBV5-6 and TRBJ2-1, with 11 positions matching TRBD2. The germline V gene encodes CDR1 SGHDT and CDR2 YYEEEE. V lost 2 bases, J lost 3 bases, and 1 base stayed unmatched. The CDR3 contains 15 residues. The CDR3 loop reads CASSLLAGVYNEQFF. DNA of the CDR3: TGTGCCAGCAGCTTACTAGCGGGGGTCTACAATGAGCAGTTCTTC.

This rearrangement joins TRBV7-9 to TRBJ2-7, with D perhaps TRBD1 (5 bases). This CDR3 has 12 amino acids. The V and J ends lost 5 bases and 4 bases respectively, with 9 bases between them. CDR1 and CDR2 from the germline V gene are SEHNR and FQNEAQ (reference sequence). The CDR3 region is CASSLSGYEQYF. Here the CDR3 DNA reads TGTGCCAGCAGCCTTTCAGGGTACGAGCAGTACTTC.

This clone was counted once. The V call is TRBV23-1, the J call TRBJ2-7; TRBD1 aligns across 8 bases. TRBV23-1 is flagged as an ORF with uncertain function. V lost 2 bases to trimming and J lost 5 bases; unmatched junction nucleotides: 2. The CDR3 loop spans 13 amino acids. CDR3 sequence: CASSQMTGDEQYF. The CDR3 DNA reads TGCGCCAGCAGTCAAATGACAGGGGACGAGCAGTACTTC.

The V and J genes are TRBV6-1 and TRBJ1-5, with D tentatively TRBD1 (5 bases). Trimming took off 0 bases at V and 7 bases at J, with 10 bases between the two ends. CDR3 length: 14 residues. In germline, CDR1 is MNHNS, CDR2 SASEGT. CDR3: CASSEAPGIQPQHF. Written as DNA, the CDR3 is TGTGCCAGCAGTGAAGCACCAGGGATCCAGCCCCAGCATTTT.

The CDR3 region is CASSYTRTGGSGYTF. The CDR3 nucleotides read TGTGCCAGCAGTTACACACGGACAGGGGGTTCTGGCTACACCTTC. The chain couples TRBV6-5 to TRBJ1-2, with 10 nucleotides matching TRBD1. The CDR3 runs 15 residues. Germline values: CDR1 MNHEY, CDR2 SVGAGI. V lost 2 bases to trimming and J lost 7 bases; unmatched junction nucleotides: 7.

The chain recombines TRBV7-6 with TRBJ1-1; a weak D match, TRBD1 (6 bases). Germline CDR1 and CDR2: SGHVS and FNYEAQ. V was clipped by 5 bases and J by 8 bases, with 18 bases between them. This CDR3 has 14 residues. The CDR3: CASSLLGKGEEAFF. CDR3 coding DNA: TGTGCCAGCAGCCTCCTAGGAAAGGGGGAAGAAGCTTTCTTT.

The chain carries TRBV29-1 and TRBJ2-1; the D gene is possibly TRBD2 (7 bases). Germline loops: CDR1 SQVTM, CDR2 ANQGSEA. CDR3 length: 15 amino acids. The CDR3 region is CTIAVGGPSYNEQFF. The CDR3 nucleotides are TGCACCATAGCGGTCGGGGGGCCTTCCTACAATGAGCAGTTCTTC.

A note on this clone: This sample includes further DNA sequences coding for the same CDR3. This chain joins TRBV4-1 and TRBJ2-7; D perhaps matches TRBD1 (6 bases). Trimming removed 1 base from V and 7 bases from J, with 8 bases in between. The CDR3 totals 12 residues. CDR1 and CDR2 from the germline V gene are MGHRA and YSYEKL. In DNA form, the CDR3 reads TGCGCCAGCAGCCAAGTAGGGGGAGAGCAGTACTTC. Its translation is CASSQVGGEQYF.

The chain combines TRBV28 with TRBJ2-7; TRBD1 aligns across 11 bases. The germline gives CDR1 MDHEN, CDR2 SYDVKM. Losses at the gene ends were 4 bases for V and 5 bases for J; bases not matched to a gene: 4. The CDR3 covers 14 residues. The CDR3 loop is CASSSPGQGDEQYF. The CDR3 bases are TGTGCCAGCAGTTCGCCGGGACAGGGGGACGAGCAGTACTTC.

The CDR3 bases are TGTGCCAGCATAGGCACAACTACCTCTTCCTACAATGAGCAGTTCTTC. It yields the protein CASIGTTTSSYNEQFF. The rearrangement links TRBV27 to TRBJ2-1, with no clear D. V was pared by 7 bases and J by 1 base, with 17 bases between. There are 16 residues in the CDR3. Germline V gives CDR1 MNHEY, CDR2 SMNVEV (reference sequence).

The chain carries TRBV7-2 and TRBJ1-5; the D gene is possibly TRBD1 (5 bases). Per germline, CDR1 SGHTA and CDR2 FQGNSA. V was pared by 7 bases and J by 11 bases, with 27 bases between. The CDR3 is 16 amino acids. The CDR3: CASTNGGAQISLAQHF. CDR3 DNA sequence: TGTGCCAGCACCAACGGCGGGGCCCAAATCTCCTTAGCCCAGCATTTT.